The following is a TCR beta chain sequence with its context. Antigen unknown. The sample originates from a study of T cell responses to AZD1222 COVID-19 vaccine. On the study more broadly: Second-dose intervals of approximately 4 or approximately 12 weeks were pooled.

Produced via immunoSEQ multiplex PCR; TCRdb's table is partial and in-frame only. The sample shows roughly 120,000 clones, over 75% of them seen only once. Trimming took off 3 bases at V and 2 bases at J, with 10 bases between the two ends. In germline, CDR1 is SNHLY, CDR2 FYNNEI. The CDR3 has 15 residues. Study-wide results and caveats: AZD1222 recipients seropositive at baseline numbered only 5 or 6.

The sequence was obtained from an adult in good health. The J gene is TRBJ2-2, the V gene TRBV2; D could derive from TRBD1 or TRBD2 (7 bases each). Sequenced here: peripheral blood, sampled on day 0 of AZD1222 vaccination. The CDR3 loop is CASSDRGGNTGELFF. The CDR3 nucleotides are TGTGCCAGCAGTGACAGGGGGGGCAACACCGGGGAGCTGTTTTTT.